This TCR beta chain is from a study of blood T cell repertoires in COVID-19. The CDR3 is 15 residues long. CDR1 is SGHRS, CDR2 YFSETQ, per germline. V lost 0 bases and J lost 5; bases outside the gene matches: 7. TCRdb keeps only in-frame clones here, not all; method: immunoSEQ multiplex PCR. Found here are approximately 100,000 clones, roughly four fifths of them singletons; the top ten hold about 9.4%. This clone was recorded once. This sequence joins TRBV5-1 and TRBJ2-7; TRBD1 matches at 8 bases. The sequence was obtained from a man between 65 and 80 years old with acute or convalescent COVID-19. Sequenced sample: peripheral blood. The CDR3 DNA is TGCGCCAGCAGCTTGGGGTCAGGGGGCGACGACGAGCAGTACTTC. This sequence encodes CASSLGSGGDDEQYF. Using reference TRBV5-1 and TRBJ2-7 for the parts outside the CDR3, the full variable domain is KAGVTQTPRYLIKTRGQQVTLSCSPISGHRSVSWYQQTPGQGLQFLFEYFSETQRNKGNFPGRFSGRQFSNSRSEMNVSTLELGDSALYLCASSLGSGGDDEQYFGPGTRLTVT.